This passage covers 18 T cell receptor delta chains from one sample sequenced in a study of γδ T cells in repeated Plasmodium falciparum infection. TCRdb re-processed the multiplex PCR reads using CATT. The sample lists 93,000 or so delta-chain clones, over 0.9% occurring once. Bulk repertoires came from Vgamma9/Vdelta2+ or Vdelta2-negative gammadelta T cells flow-sorted from PBMC. The sample consisted of gamma-delta T cells from blood. These receptors were collected from a pool of human donors (malaria-infected and uninfected, not separated).

By share of the sample, this clone is medium-sized. This sample includes further DNA sequences coding for the same CDR3. Here the CDR3 reads CALGERFKGDTVVDKLIF. The CDR3 region has the DNA TGTGCTCTTGGGGAACGGTTCAAGGGGGATACTGTCGTCGATAAACTCATCTTT. This chain joins TRDV1 and TRDJ1, with 9 bases identical to TRDD3. From germline, CDR1 is TSWWSYY and CDR2 QGS. The ends lost 1 base at V and 4 bases at J; junction bases unmatched: 13. The CDR3 runs 18 residues.

This clone counts as medium-sized. Given a much more abundant clone one base away, this may be a read error. This CDR3 reads CALGPLGSYTDKLIF. DNA for the CDR3: TGTGCTCTCGGGCCGCTGGGGTCGTACACCGATAAACTCATCTTT. V and J are TRDV1 and TRDJ1; TRDD3 might be the D (6 bases). Germline V CDR1 and CDR2: TSWWSYY, QGS. The V gene lost 9 bases and the J gene lost 0 bases, with 17 bases spanning the gap. The CDR3 contains 15 residues.

This clone was detected a few times. A far larger clone differs by one base, so this is likely a read error. The sample contains more than one DNA sequence encoding this CDR3. CDR3 in amino acids: CALGELLVVQGKLIF. CDR3 in DNA: TGTGCCCTTGGGGAACTCCTAGTAGTCCAGGGAAAACTCATCTTT. V and J are TRDV1 and TRDJ1; D possibly uses TRDD2 or TRDD3 (5 bases each). The J gene, not given by TCRdb, was assigned here from a germline match of the nucleotide sequence. The length of the CDR3 is 15 residues. The V gene's germline CDR1 is TSWWSYY and CDR2 QGS.

The sample holds a few counts of this clone. A far more abundant clone sits one base away, making this likely a read error. Other nucleotide sequences in the sample specify the same CDR3. This chain's CDR3 is CALGELSYNVLLGDAYTDKLIF. The CDR3 DNA follows: TGTGCTCTTGGGGAACTAAGCTACAACGTCTTACTGGGGGACGCTTACACCGATAAACTCATCTTT. This chain joins TRDV1 and TRDJ1; 9 bases agree with TRDD3. The J gene is not listed in TCRdb, so it was assigned here from a DNA match to germline. The J segment lost 0 bases and the V segment lost 0 bases, leaving 20 bases of the junction unmatched. Per the germline V gene, CDR1 is TSWWSYY and CDR2 is QGS. This CDR3 has 22 amino acids.

This clone was counted only a few times. The J gene is TRDJ1, the V gene TRDV1, with D unclear. In the absence of a J gene in TCRdb, the DNA was matched to germline to assign it here. CDR1 and CDR2 (germline): TSWWSYY, QGS. Trimming took 11 bases from V and 0 from J, leaving 4 bases between them. CDR3 length: 10 amino acids. CDR3 DNA sequence: TGTGCTGGGGACACCGATAAACTCATCTTT. It encodes CAGDTDKLIF.

As concerns this clone: The likely explanation is a read error, given a far larger clone one base away. The same CDR3 also results from other DNA sequences found in this sample. This sequence joins TRDV1 and TRDJ1, with D perhaps matching TRDD2 (9 bases). The CDR3 is 24 residues long. CDR1 and CDR2 from the germline V gene are TSWWSYY and QGS. CDR3 DNA: TGTGCCCTTGGGGACCCCATCGGGCCTTCCTACGTCGTCCGTACTGGGGGTTACACCGATAAACTCATCTTT. Encoded protein: CALGDPIGPSYVVRTGGYTDKLIF.

This clone has at least ten counts. Given a far larger clone just one base away, this is likely a sequencing read error. The same CDR3 also results from other DNA sequences found in this sample. The rearrangement joins TRAV36/DV7 to TRDJ1; 8 nucleotides agree with TRDD3. Germline lookup yields CDR1 VTNFRS and CDR2 LTSSGIE (reference sequence). The CDR3 is 16 residues long. V was pared by 4 bases and J by 0 bases, with 11 bases of the junction left unmatched. The CDR3 is CAVSNTGGYYTDKLIF. The CDR3 region has the DNA TGTGCTGTGTCCAATACTGGGGGGTATTACACCGATAAACTCATCTTT.

Comments on this clone: A far larger clone is off by one base, so a read error is likely. This specimen includes other DNA sequences encoding the same CDR3. The chain has TRDV1 and TRDJ1; D perhaps matches TRDD3 (6 bases). This CDR3 is built from 19 residues. V was shortened by 8 bases and J by 1 base, with 29 bases between the two germline ends. CDR1 TSWWSYY and CDR2 QGS come from the germline V gene. The CDR3 region has the DNA TGTGCTCTTCGGCCCGATTGCCCTTTCTGGGGAATACGCACCGATAAACTCATCTTT. It codes for CALRPDCPFWGIRTDKLIF.

In its sample, this clone is medium-sized (0.01 to 0.1%). Other DNA sequences in the sample encode the same CDR3. The CDR3 is CALGDNRSLFLRLGSYTDKLIF. The CDR3 nucleotides are TGTGCTCTTGGGGATAATCGCTCCCTCTTCCTACGACTTGGTTCCTACACCGATAAACTCATCTTT. J is TRDJ1 and V is TRDV1; 8 bases align to TRDD2. Unmatched junction bases numbered 24, after V lost 3 bases and J lost 0 bases. CDR1 and CDR2 from the germline V gene are TSWWSYY and QGS. The CDR3 runs 22 residues.

This clone was picked up a small number of times. With a far larger clone one base away, a read error is the likely cause. The same CDR3 also results from other DNA sequences found in this sample. This chain connects TRDV2 to TRDJ1, with TRDD3 matching over 13 bases. The J gene was not available in TCRdb and was assigned here by matching the DNA to germline segments. In germline, CDR1 is GEAIGNYY, CDR2 EKD. The CDR3 length is 16 residues. The trim removed 4 bases at V and 3 bases at J, leaving 7 bases unmatched. The chain's CDR3 is CACDTVTGGYADKLIF. The DNA for the CDR3 is TGTGCCTGTGATACCGTTACTGGGGGATACGCCGATAAACTCATCTTT.

This clone was counted ten times or more. This DNA translates differently at residue 15 from the TCRdb protein, which is that of a much larger clone; a read error is likely, and the protein shown is the DNA's own translation. The chain couples TRDV2 to TRDJ1; TRDD3 matches at 7 bases. The J gene is absent in TCRdb and was assigned here via DNA matching to germline. The CDR3 has 19 residues. Germline CDR1 and CDR2: GEAIGNYY and EKD. CDR3 coding DNA: TGTGCCTGTGACACCCCATGGGATACTAAAGGCCCGTACACCGGTAAACTCATCTTT. It translates to CACDTPWDTKGPYTGKLIF.

This clone was observed a few times. The protein held in TCRdb is that of a much larger clone and does not match this DNA's translation at residue 14, likely because of a read error; the protein shown is translated from the DNA. The CDR3 reads CACDTVLSSWDTRRMFF. CDR3 nucleotide sequence: TGTGCCTGTGACACCGTACTGAGCTCCTGGGACACCCGACGGATGTTTTTC. The chain carries TRDV2 and TRDJ3; TRDD3 is a possible D gene (5 bases). TCRdb leaves out the J gene; it was filled in here by matching the DNA to germline. This CDR3 is 17 amino acids long. Germline V gene data show CDR1 as GEAIGNYY and CDR2 as EKD.

A note on this clone: The protein that TCRdb holds for this DNA derives from a much larger clone and differs from the translated DNA at residue 11, which likely indicates a read error; the protein shown here is translated from the DNA. The CDR3 loop reads CALGEDNWGRWEADKLIF. The CDR3 DNA reads TGTGCTCTTGGGGAAGATAACTGGGGCCGATGGGAGGCCGATAAACTCATCTTT. The V gene is TRDV1, the J gene TRDJ1; 7 bases line up with TRDD3. Because TCRdb records no J gene, it was assigned here through a match of the DNA to germline. The length of the CDR3 is 18 residues. The germline CDR1 and CDR2 sequences are TSWWSYY and QGS. With 2 bases clipped from V and 3 bases from J, the junction kept 15 bases outside the gene matches.

This clone was seen repeatedly, ten times or more. Other DNA sequences within the sample encode an identical CDR3. The chain has TRDV1 and TRDJ1, with TRDD3 matching over 8 bases. V gave up 2 bases and J gave up 2 bases; unmatched junction bases: 13. CDR3 size: 18 residues. Germline lookup yields CDR1 TSWWSYY and CDR2 QGS. The chain's CDR3 is CALGEKEVGIRRTDKLIF. DNA for the CDR3: TGTGCTCTTGGGGAAAAGGAGGTAGGGATACGAAGGACCGATAAACTCATCTTT.

With respect to this clone: A far larger clone is a single base away, which makes a read error likely. This sample also contains other DNA sequences that code for the same CDR3. The chain employs TRDV1 and TRDJ1, with TRDD3 identical over 10 bases. No J segment appears in TCRdb, so it was assigned here by matching the sequence to germline. Germline loops: CDR1 TSWWSYY, CDR2 QGS. There are 27 residues in the CDR3. The DNA for the CDR3 is TGTGCCCTTGGGGACACCACCTCCAACGATAGTACCTACCTCTTCTCCTACTGGGGGATGTTGGGCGATAAACTCATCTTT. Translated, it gives CALGDTTSNDSTYLFSYWGMLGDKLIF.

A remark on this clone: TCRdb lists the protein of a much larger clone for this DNA, which differs at residue 12, so this is likely a read error; the protein given here is translated from the DNA itself. The CDR3 DNA follows: TGTGCCTTCCTATATACTGGGAAGGGTAATAAATTCATCTTT. It encodes CAFLYTGKGNKFIF. This chain connects TRDV3 to TRDJ1; the D gene is possibly TRDD3 (6 bases). There are 14 residues in the CDR3. Germline loops: CDR1 TVYSNPD, CDR2 GDNSRS (reference sequence).

With regard to this clone: This DNA's translation and the protein TCRdb lists, from a much larger clone, do not match at residue 6, likely due to a read error; the protein shown is translated from the DNA. The chain recombines TRDV2 with TRDJ1, with TRDD3 identical over 10 bases. The CDR3 runs to 14 residues. Germline V gene lookup returns CDR1 GEAIGNYY and CDR2 EKD. Trimming removed 3 bases from V and 2 bases from J; junction bases left unmatched: 2. Written as DNA, the CDR3 is TGTGCCTGTGACGGGGGGGATACGACCGATAAACTCATCTTT. This translates into CACDGGDTTDKLIF.

This clone was detected only a few times. TCRdb's protein, taken from a much larger clone, differs from this DNA's translation at residue 13, likely owing to a read error; the protein displayed comes from the DNA. The chain recombines TRDV1 with TRDJ1, with 11 bases matching TRDD3. Trimming at V came to 8 bases and at J to 0 bases, leaving 17 bases not matched to a gene. The CDR3 consists of 19 residues. Germline V gene lookup returns CDR1 TSWWSYY and CDR2 QGS. The CDR3 coding sequence is TGTGCTCTTTCCCTGAGGCCCTCTTACTGGGGGATAGACACCGATAAACTCATCTTT. It codes for CALSLRPSYWGIDTDKLIF.